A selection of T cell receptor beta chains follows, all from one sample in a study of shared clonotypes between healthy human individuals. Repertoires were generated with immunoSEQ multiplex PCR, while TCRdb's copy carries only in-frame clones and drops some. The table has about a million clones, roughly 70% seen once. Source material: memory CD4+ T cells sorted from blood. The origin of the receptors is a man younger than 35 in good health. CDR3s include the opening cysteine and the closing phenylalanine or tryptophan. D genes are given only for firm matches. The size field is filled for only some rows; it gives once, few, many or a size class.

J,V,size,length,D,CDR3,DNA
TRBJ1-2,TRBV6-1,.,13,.,CASSEKGPYGYTF,TGTGCCAGCAGTGAAAAGGGTCCCTATGGCTACACCTTC
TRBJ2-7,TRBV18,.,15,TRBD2,CASSPPGGSTYEQYF,TGTGCCAGCTCACCACCGGGGGGGAGTACCTACGAGCAGTACTTC
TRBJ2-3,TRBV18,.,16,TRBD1,CASSPPGQGASDTQYF,TGTGCCAGCTCACCACCGGGACAGGGAGCTTCAGATACGCAGTATTTT
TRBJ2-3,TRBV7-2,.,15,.,CASSLDGMHTDTQYF,TGTGCCAGCAGCTTAGATGGGATGCACACAGATACGCAGTATTTT
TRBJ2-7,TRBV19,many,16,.,CASSDTLGGKTYEQYF,TGTGCCAGTAGCGACACCTTGGGGGGTAAGACCTACGAGCAGTACTTC
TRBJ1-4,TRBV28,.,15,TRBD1,CASRSQGAKGEKLFF,TGTGCCAGCCGATCACAGGGGGCGAAAGGTGAAAAACTGTTTTTT
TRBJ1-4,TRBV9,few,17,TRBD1,CASSAGQGAVGNEKLFF,TGTGCCAGCAGCGCTGGACAGGGTGCGGTGGGTAATGAAAAACTGTTTTTT
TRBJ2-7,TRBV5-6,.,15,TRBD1,CASSLVGTGSDEQYF,TGTGCCAGCAGCTTGGTTGGGACAGGGTCCGACGAGCAGTACTTC
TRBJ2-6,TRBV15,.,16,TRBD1,CATSTGQVPWANVLTF,TGTGCCACCAGCACCGGACAGGTCCCCTGGGCCAACGTCCTGACTTTC
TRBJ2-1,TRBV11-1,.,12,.,CASSLLGVEQFF,TGTGCCAGCAGCCTTCTGGGGGTTGAGCAGTTCTTC
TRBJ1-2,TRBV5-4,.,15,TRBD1,CASSLFGTANYGYTF,TGTGCCAGCAGCTTGTTCGGGACAGCTAACTATGGCTACACCTTC
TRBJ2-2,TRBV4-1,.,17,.,CASSQGLATANTGELFF,TGCGCCAGCAGCCAGGGCTTAGCTACGGCGAACACCGGGGAGCTGTTTTTT
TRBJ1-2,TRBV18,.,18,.,CASSPIHPQGSTNYGYTF,TGTGCCAGCTCACCAATTCACCCGCAGGGAAGTACTAACTATGGCTACACCTTC
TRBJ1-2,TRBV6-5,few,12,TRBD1,CATRDNRGGYTF,TGTGCCACCCGGGATAACAGGGGCGGCTACACCTTC
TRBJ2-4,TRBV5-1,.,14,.,CASRPDREGGIQYF,TGCGCCAGCAGACCGGACAGGGAGGGCGGCATTCAGTACTTC
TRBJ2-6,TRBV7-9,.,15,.,CASSPRGDGANVLTF,TGTGCCAGCAGCCCCCGGGGAGATGGGGCCAACGTCCTGACTTTC
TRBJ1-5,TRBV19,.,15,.,CASSIGQIFYQPQHF,TGTGCCAGTAGTATTGGACAGATATTCTATCAGCCCCAGCATTTT
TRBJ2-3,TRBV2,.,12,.,CASSGAGDTQYF,TGTGCCAGCAGTGGGGCAGGGGATACGCAGTATTTT
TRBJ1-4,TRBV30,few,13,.,CAWSVSGNEKLFF,TGTGCCTGGAGTGTATCAGGGAATGAAAAACTGTTTTTT
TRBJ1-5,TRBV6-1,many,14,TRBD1,CASSPTGGYQPQHF,TGTGCCAGCAGCCCGACAGGGGGCTATCAGCCCCAGCATTTT
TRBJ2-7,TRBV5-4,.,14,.,CASSLAGVDGEQYF,TGTGCCAGCAGCTTGGCGGGAGTAGATGGAGAGCAGTACTTC
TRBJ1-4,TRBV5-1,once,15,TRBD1,CASSSGQVLNEKLFF,TGCGCCAGCAGCTCCGGACAGGTGCTTAATGAAAAACTGTTTTTT
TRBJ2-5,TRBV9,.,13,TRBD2,CASSVATRGAQYF,TGTGCCAGCAGCGTGGCCACCCGGGGGGCCCAGTACTTC
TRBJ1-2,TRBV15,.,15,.,CATSRDRNGISGYTF,TGTGCCACCAGCAGAGATCGGAACGGGATAAGCGGCTACACCTTC
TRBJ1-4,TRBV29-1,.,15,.,CSVEGGGGFGEKLFF,TGCAGCGTGGAAGGCGGGGGGGGTTTCGGTGAAAAACTGTTTTTT
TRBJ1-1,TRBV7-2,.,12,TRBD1,CASSPDRGWAFF,TGTGCCAGCAGCCCCGACAGGGGTTGGGCTTTCTTT